This T cell receptor (beta chain) was captured by sequencing in a study of blood T cells in healthy people across ages. The study, taken as a whole, reports: Per million T cells, the diversity of TCR beta decreased roughly linearly as age advanced. Greater diversity and more naive CD4+ cells were seen in long-lived donors than in aged donors. It was held that the diversity estimates obtained from one million T cells were underestimates.

Primers used in a second PCR of about 7 to 12 cycles were a sample-barcoded 5' primer and a J-beta primer mix. TCRdb reprocessed the 5' RACE reads via MiXCR and lists one record per CDR3 protein. The table records roughly 1.5 million distinct CDR3 sequences, roughly 43% of them present only once. Worth noting for this clonotype: Its matching antigen is unknown.

V lost 1 base, J lost 0 bases, and 7 bases lay in between. The germline V gene encodes CDR1 LGHDT and CDR2 YNNKEL (reference sequence). This CDR3 has 15 amino acids. The chain carries TRBV3-1 and TRBJ2-1, with D possibly being TRBD2 (5 bases). Source material: blood. This TCR came from a woman under 30 in good health. The CDR3 coding sequence is TGTGCCAGCAGCCAAGTAGCGAACTCCTACAATGAGCAGTTCTTC. This gives the protein CASSQVANSYNEQFF.